This T cell receptor beta chain was retrieved from a study of shared T cell receptors in the human thymus. This CDR3 has 20 amino acids. The germline V gene encodes CDR1 MDHEN and CDR2 SYDVKM. Trimming took 5 bases from V and 4 from J; bases not matched to a gene: 23. Sequencing was performed with immunoSEQ multiplex PCR; in TCRdb, only in-frame clones are kept and a portion is missing. The sample lists about 660,000 clones, approximately 89% occurring once. A further study also used this sample, focusing on human thymus T cells. This second study notes: Corrective cardiac surgery supplied the resected thymus tissue. Seemingly biased V and J gene usage marked thymic and blood repertoires. Unrelated individuals reportedly shared highly overlapping thymic TCR repertoires.

The chain uses TRBV28 and TRBJ2-1, with 7 nucleotides matching TRBD2. The sequence was obtained from a boy less than two years old with a congenital heart defect. The sample taken for sequencing was thymocytes. The CDR3 reads CASSPMGEGIPSPFYNEQFF. The CDR3 coding sequence is TGTGCCAGCAGTCCAATGGGGGAGGGAATCCCCTCCCCATTTTACAATGAGCAGTTCTTC.